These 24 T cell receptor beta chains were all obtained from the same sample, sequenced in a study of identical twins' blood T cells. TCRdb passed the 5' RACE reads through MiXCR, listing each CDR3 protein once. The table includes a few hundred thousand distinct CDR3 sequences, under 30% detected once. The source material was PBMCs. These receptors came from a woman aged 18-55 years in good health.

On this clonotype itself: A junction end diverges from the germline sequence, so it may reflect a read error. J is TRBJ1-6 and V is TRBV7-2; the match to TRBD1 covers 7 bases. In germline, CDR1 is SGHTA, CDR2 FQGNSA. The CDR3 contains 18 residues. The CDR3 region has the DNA TGTGCCAGCAGCCCAACAATTAGGGGCCGGGACAGTAATTCACCCCTCCGCTTT. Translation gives CASSPTIRGRDSNSPLRF. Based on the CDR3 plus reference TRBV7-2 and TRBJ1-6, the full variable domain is GAGVSQSPSNKVTEKGKDVELRCDPISGHTALYWYRQSLGQGLEFLIYFQGNSAPDKSGLPSDRFSAERTGGSVSTLTIQRTQQEDSAVYLCASSPTIRGRDSNSPLRFGNGTRLTVT.

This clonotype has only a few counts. This CDR3 reads CSAEGLAKNIQYF. The CDR3 coding sequence is TGCAGTGCCGAGGGTTTGGCCAAAAACATTCAGTACTTC. The rearrangement joins TRBV20-1 to TRBJ2-4; D possibly corresponds to TRBD2 (5 bases). The length of the CDR3 is 13 residues. CDR1 DFQATT and CDR2 SNEGSKA come from the germline V gene (reference sequence). V lost 6 bases, J lost 1 base, and 10 bases lay in between.

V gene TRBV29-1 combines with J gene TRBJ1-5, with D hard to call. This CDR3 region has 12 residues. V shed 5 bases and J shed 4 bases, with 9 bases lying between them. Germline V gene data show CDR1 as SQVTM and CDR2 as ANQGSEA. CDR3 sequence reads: CSVLHGNQPQHF. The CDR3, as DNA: TGCAGCGTTCTTCACGGAAATCAGCCCCAGCATTTT.

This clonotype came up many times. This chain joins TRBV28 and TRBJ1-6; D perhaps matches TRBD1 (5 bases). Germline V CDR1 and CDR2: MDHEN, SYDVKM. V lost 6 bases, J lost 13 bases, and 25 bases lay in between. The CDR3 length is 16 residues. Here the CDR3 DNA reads TGTGCCAGCAGCGAGGAAAGGGGCCCCAGTATAATCCCCCTCCACTTT. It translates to CASSEERGPSIIPLHF.

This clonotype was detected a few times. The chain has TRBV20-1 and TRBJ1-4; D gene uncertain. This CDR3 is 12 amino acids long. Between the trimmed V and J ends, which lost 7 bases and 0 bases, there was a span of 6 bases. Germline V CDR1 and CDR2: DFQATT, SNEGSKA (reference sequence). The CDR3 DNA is TGCAGTGGCGGGACAACTAATGAAAAACTGTTTTTT. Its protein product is CSGGTTNEKLFF.

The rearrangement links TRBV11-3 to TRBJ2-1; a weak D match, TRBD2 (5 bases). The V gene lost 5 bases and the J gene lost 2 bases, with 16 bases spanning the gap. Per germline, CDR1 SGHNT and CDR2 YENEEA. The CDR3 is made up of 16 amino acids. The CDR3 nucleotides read TGTGCCAGCAGCCCAATGGGAAGCGGAGCCTACAATGAGCAGTTCTTC. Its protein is CASSPMGSGAYNEQFF.

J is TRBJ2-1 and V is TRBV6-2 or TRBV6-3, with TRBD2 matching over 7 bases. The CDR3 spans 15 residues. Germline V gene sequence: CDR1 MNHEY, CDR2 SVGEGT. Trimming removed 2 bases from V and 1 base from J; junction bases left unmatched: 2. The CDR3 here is CASSYGGLSYNEQFF. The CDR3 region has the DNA TGTGCCAGCAGTTACGGGGGACTATCCTACAATGAGCAGTTCTTC.

The CDR3 DNA follows: TGTGCCAGCAGCCCAGTAGCAGGAGAGACCCAGTACTTC. Translation: CASSPVAGETQYF. This chain joins TRBV11-2 and TRBJ2-5; D call uncertain. CDR1 and CDR2 from the germline V gene are SGHAT and FQNNGV. This CDR3 contains 13 residues. V gave up 5 bases and J gave up 4 bases, with 11 bases separating them.

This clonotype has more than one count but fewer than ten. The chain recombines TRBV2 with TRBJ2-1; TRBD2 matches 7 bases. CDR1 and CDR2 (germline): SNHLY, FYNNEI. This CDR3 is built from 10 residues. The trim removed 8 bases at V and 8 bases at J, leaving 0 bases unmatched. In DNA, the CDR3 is TGTGCCAGCGCGGGGGATGAGCAGTTCTTC. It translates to CASAGDEQFF.

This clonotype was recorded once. CDR3 residues: CASSLAPGRYGYTF. The DNA of the CDR3 is TGTGCCAGCAGTTTAGCGCCGGGACGATATGGCTACACCTTC. This chain links TRBV12-3 or TRBV12-4 with TRBJ1-2; D is perhaps TRBD1 (5 bases). The germline V and J ends were trimmed by 0 bases and 5 bases, with 10 bases remaining between them. The CDR3 loop spans 14 amino acids.

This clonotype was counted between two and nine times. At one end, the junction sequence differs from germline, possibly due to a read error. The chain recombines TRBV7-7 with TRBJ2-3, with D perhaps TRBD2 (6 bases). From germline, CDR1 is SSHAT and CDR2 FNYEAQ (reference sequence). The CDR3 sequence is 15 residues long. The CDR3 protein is CASSLSAGSTDTQYF. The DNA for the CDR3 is TGTGCTAGCAGCTTAAGCGCGGGGAGCACAGATACGCAGTATTTT. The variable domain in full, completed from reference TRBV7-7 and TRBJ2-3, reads GAGVSQSPRYKVTKRGQDVTLRCDPISSHATLYWYQQALGQGPEFLTYFNYEAQPDKSGLPSDRFSAERPEGSISTLTIQRTEQRDSAMYRCASSLSAGSTDTQYFGPGTRLTVL.

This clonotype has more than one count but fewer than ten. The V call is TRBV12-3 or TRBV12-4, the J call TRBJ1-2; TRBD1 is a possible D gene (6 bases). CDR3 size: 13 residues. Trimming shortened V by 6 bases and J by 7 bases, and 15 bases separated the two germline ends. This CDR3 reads CASREQGGVGYTF. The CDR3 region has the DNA TGTGCCAGCAGAGAACAGGGCGGGGTTGGCTACACCTTC.

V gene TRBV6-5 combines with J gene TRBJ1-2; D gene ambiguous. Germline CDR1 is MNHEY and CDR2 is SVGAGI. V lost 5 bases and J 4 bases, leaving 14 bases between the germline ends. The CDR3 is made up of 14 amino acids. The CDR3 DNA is TGTGCCAGCAGTCCGGACGCCAACCGCTATGGCTACACCTTC. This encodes CASSPDANRYGYTF.

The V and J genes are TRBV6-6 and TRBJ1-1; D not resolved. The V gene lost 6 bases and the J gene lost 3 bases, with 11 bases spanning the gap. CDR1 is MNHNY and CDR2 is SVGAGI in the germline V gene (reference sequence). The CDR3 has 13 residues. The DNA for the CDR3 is TGTGCCAGCAGCCTACAGTTTTACACTGAAGCTTTCTTT. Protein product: CASSLQFYTEAFF.

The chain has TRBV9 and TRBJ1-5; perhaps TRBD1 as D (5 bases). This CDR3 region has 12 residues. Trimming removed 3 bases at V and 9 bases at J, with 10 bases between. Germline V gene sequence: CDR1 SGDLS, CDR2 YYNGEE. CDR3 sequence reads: CASSGGGGPQHF. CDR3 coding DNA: TGTGCCAGCAGCGGTGGGGGAGGGCCCCAGCATTTT.

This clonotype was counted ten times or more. CDR3 amino acids: CASKTDRANTEAFF. The CDR3 DNA reads as TGTGCCAGCAAAACGGACAGGGCGAACACTGAAGCTTTCTTT. V gene TRBV12-3 or TRBV12-4 combines with J gene TRBJ1-1; TRBD1 matches 8 bases. J was trimmed by 1 base and V by 7 bases; bases with no gene match: 5. This CDR3 spans 14 amino acids.

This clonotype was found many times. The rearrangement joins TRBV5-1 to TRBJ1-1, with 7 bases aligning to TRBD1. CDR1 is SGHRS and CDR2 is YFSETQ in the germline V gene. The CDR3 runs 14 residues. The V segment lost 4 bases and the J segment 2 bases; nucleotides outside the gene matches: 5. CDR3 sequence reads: CASSRQGSNTEAFF. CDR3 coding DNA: TGCGCCAGCAGCAGACAGGGTTCCAACACTGAAGCTTTCTTT. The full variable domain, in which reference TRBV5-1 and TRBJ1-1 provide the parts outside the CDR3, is KAGVTQTPRYLIKTRGQQVTLSCSPISGHRSVSWYQQTPGQGLQFLFEYFSETQRNKGNFPGRFSGRQFSNSRSEMNVSTLELGDSALYLCASSRQGSNTEAFFGQGTRLTVV.

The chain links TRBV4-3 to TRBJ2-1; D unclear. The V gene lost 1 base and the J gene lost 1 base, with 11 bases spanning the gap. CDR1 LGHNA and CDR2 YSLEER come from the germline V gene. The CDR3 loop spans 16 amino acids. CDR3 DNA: TGCGCCAGCAGCCAAGTCAAGGGTATATCCTACAATGAGCAGTTCTTC. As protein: CASSQVKGISYNEQFF.

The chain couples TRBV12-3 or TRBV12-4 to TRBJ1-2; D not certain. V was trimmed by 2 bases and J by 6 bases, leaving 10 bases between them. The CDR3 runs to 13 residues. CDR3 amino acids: CASSLRAVDGYTF. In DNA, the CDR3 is TGTGCCAGCAGTTTACGGGCCGTCGATGGCTACACCTTC.

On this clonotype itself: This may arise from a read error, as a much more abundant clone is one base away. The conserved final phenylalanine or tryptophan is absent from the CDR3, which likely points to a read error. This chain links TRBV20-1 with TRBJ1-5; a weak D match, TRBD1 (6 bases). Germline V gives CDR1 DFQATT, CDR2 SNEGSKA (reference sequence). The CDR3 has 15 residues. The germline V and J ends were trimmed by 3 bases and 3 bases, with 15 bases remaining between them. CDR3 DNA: TGCAGTGCTAGCATCCCAGGGGAGGCCAATCAGCCCCAGCATTCT. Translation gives CSASIPGEANQPQHS.

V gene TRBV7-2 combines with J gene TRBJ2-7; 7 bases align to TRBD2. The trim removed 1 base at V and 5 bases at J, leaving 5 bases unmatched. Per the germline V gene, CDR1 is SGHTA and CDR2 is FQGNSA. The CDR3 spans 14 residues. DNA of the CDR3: TGTGCCAGCAGCTTAGTAACTAGCGTGAACGAGCAGTACTTC. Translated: CASSLVTSVNEQYF.

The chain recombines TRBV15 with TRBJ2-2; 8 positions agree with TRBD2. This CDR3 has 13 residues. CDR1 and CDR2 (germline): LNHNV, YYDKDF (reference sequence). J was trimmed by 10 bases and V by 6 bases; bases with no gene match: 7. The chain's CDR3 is CATSLLAGAELFF. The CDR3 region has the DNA TGTGCCACCAGTCTTCTAGCGGGCGCGGAGCTGTTTTTT. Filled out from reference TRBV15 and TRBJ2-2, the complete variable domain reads DAMVIQNPRYQVTQFGKPVTLSCSQTLNHNVMYWYQQKSSQAPKLLFHYYDKDFNNEADTPDNFQSRRPNTSFCFLDIRSPGLGDTAMYLCATSLLAGAELFFGEGSRLTVL.

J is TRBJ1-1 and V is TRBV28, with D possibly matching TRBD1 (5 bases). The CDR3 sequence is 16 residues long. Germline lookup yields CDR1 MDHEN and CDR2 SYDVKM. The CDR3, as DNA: TGTGTCAGTAGTTCCCATGGGGGACCAGTAAACACTGAAGCTTTCTTT. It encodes CVSSSHGGPVNTEAFF.

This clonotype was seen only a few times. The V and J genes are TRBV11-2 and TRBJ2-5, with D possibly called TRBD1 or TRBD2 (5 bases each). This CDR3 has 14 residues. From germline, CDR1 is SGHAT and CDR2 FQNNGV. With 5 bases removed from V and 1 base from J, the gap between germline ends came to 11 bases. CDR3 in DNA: TGTGCCAGCAGCCATCCGGGACGCCAAGAGACCCAGTACTTC. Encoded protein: CASSHPGRQETQYF.